The 28 T cell receptor beta chains reported below all come from one sample, sequenced in a study of blood T cell repertoires in COVID-19. The data were produced by immunoSEQ multiplex PCR, yet TCRdb's version contains in-frame clones alone and is incomplete. The table shows roughly 100,000 clones, with roughly 92% occurring only once. Material: peripheral blood. These receptors originate from a woman aged 45 to 65 with COVID-19, enrolled during active disease.

This chain joins TRBV11-2 and TRBJ2-7, with D possibly matching TRBD2 (5 bases). Germline V gene lookup returns CDR1 SGHAT and CDR2 FQNNGV. Trimming stripped 5 bases from V and 7 bases from J, with 18 bases between. The CDR3 runs to 14 residues. CDR3 in DNA: TGTGCCAGCAGCCCAAGCGGTTTTTTCCCAGAGCAGTACTTC. The encoded protein is CASSPSGFFPEQYF.

This clone was detected once. The rearrangement joins TRBV19 to TRBJ1-1, with D possibly matching TRBD1 (5 bases). V lost 1 base to trimming and J lost 4 bases, with 13 bases between them. Germline assignment: CDR1 LNHDA and CDR2 SQIVND (reference sequence). This CDR3 has 15 amino acids. CDR3 protein: CASSIGAGSATEAFF. CDR3 coding DNA: TGTGCCAGTAGTATAGGGGCAGGGTCGGCCACTGAAGCTTTCTTT.

The V gene is TRBV19, the J gene TRBJ1-2, with 8 positions matching TRBD1. The CDR3 totals 14 residues. Per the germline V gene, CDR1 is LNHDA and CDR2 is SQIVND (reference sequence). V shed 6 bases, J shed 2 bases, and the junction held 5 bases outside the gene matches. DNA of the CDR3: TGTGCCAGTAGCGTGCAGGGGGCAAACTATGGCTACACCTTC. It yields the protein CASSVQGANYGYTF.

This sequence joins TRBV5-4 and TRBJ2-3; TRBD1 aligns across 7 bases. Germline CDR1 SGHNT, CDR2 YYREEE (reference sequence). The CDR3 extends over 15 amino acids. The V and J ends lost 0 bases and 3 bases, in that order; junction bases with no gene match: 4. The CDR3 region has the DNA TGTGCCAGCAGCTTGGACAGGGGTTGGACAGATACGCAGTATTTT. Translation: CASSLDRGWTDTQYF.

The V call is TRBV3-1 (or the pseudogene TRBV3-2), the J call TRBJ2-7, with TRBD2 identical over 12 bases. CDR1 and CDR2 (germline): LGHDT, YNNKEL (reference sequence). CDR3 length: 16 amino acids. The trim removed 1 base at V and 2 bases at J, leaving 3 bases unmatched. CDR3 amino acids: CASSQVGLAGTYEQYF. CDR3 in DNA: TGTGCCAGCAGCCAAGTCGGACTAGCGGGGACCTACGAGCAGTACTTC.

This rearrangement joins TRBV25-1 to TRBJ2-1; perhaps TRBD1 as D (6 bases). Per germline, CDR1 MGHDK and CDR2 SYGVNS. Trimming shortened V by 6 bases and J by 4 bases, and 19 bases separated the two germline ends. This CDR3 region has 16 residues. This CDR3 reads CASSNSQGIPYNEQFF. In DNA, the CDR3 is TGTGCCAGCAGCAACTCCCAGGGGATTCCTTACAATGAGCAGTTCTTC.

The chain combines TRBV19 with TRBJ1-1; the D gene is possibly TRBD1 (5 bases). The length of the CDR3 is 16 residues. V lost 5 bases, J lost 3 bases, and 19 bases lay in between. Germline V gives CDR1 LNHDA, CDR2 SQIVND (reference sequence). The CDR3 nucleotides read TGTGCCAGTAGTCAGGGATTAAGGCTGGTGGACACTGAAGCTTTCTTT. Amino acid sequence: CASSQGLRLVDTEAFF.

The chain couples TRBV9 to TRBJ1-3; D is undetermined. The CDR3 is made up of 17 amino acids. With 1 base removed from V and 0 bases from J, the gap between germline ends came to 14 bases. Germline V gene sequence: CDR1 SGDLS, CDR2 YYNGEE. CDR3: CASSVRSRSSSGNTIYF. The CDR3 DNA reads as TGTGCCAGCAGCGTAAGGTCCCGGAGTAGCTCTGGAAACACCATATATTTT.

The chain links TRBV2 to TRBJ2-2; D remains ambiguous. Germline CDR1 reads SNHLY; CDR2 reads FYNNEI. CDR3 size: 13 residues. Trimming pared 4 bases from V and 6 bases from J, leaving 9 bases between. In nucleotides, the CDR3 is TGTGCCAGCAGTGCTATTCCCGCCGGGGAGCTGTTTTTT. It codes for CASSAIPAGELFF.

V and J are TRBV30 and TRBJ1-1, with no clear D. Trimming cost V 1 base and J 5 bases, with 11 bases left between them. This CDR3 comprises 13 residues. Germline V gene sequence: CDR1 GTSNPN, CDR2 SVGIG (reference sequence). Written as DNA, the CDR3 is TGTGCCTGGAGTGCTACGGGGAAGACTGAAGCTTTCTTT. It specifies CAWSATGKTEAFF.

The chain uses TRBV6-5 and TRBJ1-2; D not certain. From germline, CDR1 is MNHEY and CDR2 SVGAGI. V was shortened by 6 bases and J by 8 bases, with 16 bases between the two germline ends. CDR3 length: 13 residues. The CDR3 loop is CASRDPGWRGYTF. The CDR3 DNA reads TGTGCCAGCAGGGACCCGGGGTGGCGGGGCTACACCTTC.

This clone has just a few counts. The genes are TRBV5-1 and TRBJ1-1; TRBD1 is a possible D gene (6 bases). Germline loops: CDR1 SGHRS, CDR2 YFSETQ. The CDR3 sequence is 14 residues long. The germline V and J ends were trimmed by 0 bases and 3 bases, with 9 bases remaining between them. The CDR3 sequence is CASSLGQDHTEAFF. The CDR3 coding sequence is TGCGCCAGCAGCTTGGGACAGGACCACACTGAAGCTTTCTTT. Supplemented by reference TRBV5-1 and TRBJ1-1, the full variable domain reads KAGVTQTPRYLIKTRGQQVTLSCSPISGHRSVSWYQQTPGQGLQFLFEYFSETQRNKGNFPGRFSGRQFSNSRSEMNVSTLELGDSALYLCASSLGQDHTEAFFGQGTRLTVV.

This clone turned up a few times. This chain uses TRBV4-1 with TRBJ1-6, with 7 bases matching TRBD1. Germline loops: CDR1 MGHRA, CDR2 YSYEKL. The CDR3 runs 14 residues. J was trimmed by 10 bases and V by 6 bases; bases with no gene match: 9. This chain's CDR3 is CASSIDRVGSPLHF. The CDR3 nucleotides read TGCGCCAGCAGTATTGACAGGGTAGGGTCACCCCTCCACTTT.

The chain employs TRBV10-1 and TRBJ1-1; TRBD1 matches 7 bases. Trimming at V came to 4 bases and at J to 4 bases, leaving 6 bases not matched to a gene. Looked up from germline, CDR1 is WNHNN and CDR2 is SYGVQD (reference sequence). There are 14 residues in the CDR3. DNA of the CDR3: TGCGCCAGCAGTGTCGGGACAGACCGCACTGAAGCTTTCTTT. Its protein is CASSVGTDRTEAFF.

For the CDR3, the DNA is TGTGCCACCAGCAGAGATCGACACGGCAATCAGCCCCAGCATTTT. Protein: CATSRDRHGNQPQHF. The chain links TRBV15 to TRBJ1-5; D uncertain. The CDR3 totals 15 residues. Germline lookup yields CDR1 LNHNV and CDR2 YYDKDF (reference sequence). Trimming left V 0 bases short and J 2 bases short, with 8 bases between.

This chain connects TRBV30 to TRBJ1-5, with 8 bases matching TRBD1. The CDR3 loop spans 14 amino acids. Germline V gene lookup returns CDR1 GTSNPN and CDR2 SVGIG (reference sequence). Trimming at V came to 2 bases and at J to 2 bases, leaving 2 bases not matched to a gene. This CDR3 reads CAWSQTGGNQPQHF. The CDR3 DNA is TGTGCCTGGAGTCAGACAGGGGGCAATCAGCCCCAGCATTTT.

The chain combines TRBV7-2 with TRBJ2-3; a possible D gene is TRBD1 (5 bases). CDR1 SGHTA and CDR2 FQGNSA come from the germline V gene. The ends were cut back, 5 bases at V and 2 bases at J, with 17 bases in the middle. The CDR3 has 16 residues. The chain's CDR3 is CASSLQGHGVTDTQYF. The DNA of the CDR3 is TGTGCCAGCAGCCTCCAGGGCCATGGGGTCACAGATACGCAGTATTTT.

The rearrangement links TRBV19 to TRBJ1-2; D uncertain. The length of the CDR3 is 14 residues. Germline V lookup: CDR1 LNHDA, CDR2 SQIVND (reference sequence). Trimming took off 6 bases at V and 3 bases at J, with 14 bases between the two ends. The DNA of the CDR3 is TGTGCCAGTAGCGTGCCACCAGGCTACTATGGCTACACCTTC. Translating gives CASSVPPGYYGYTF.

The rearrangement links TRBV27 to TRBJ2-1; D perhaps matches TRBD1 (6 bases). The CDR3 is 15 amino acids. Germline CDR1 reads MNHEY; CDR2 reads SMNVEV (reference sequence). The V and J ends lost 2 bases and 0 bases respectively, with 8 bases between them. The CDR3: CASSLTGSSYNEQFF. The CDR3 DNA sequence: TGTGCCAGCAGTTTAACAGGGAGCTCCTACAATGAGCAGTTCTTC.

CDR3 DNA sequence: TGTGCCAGCAGGACAGGGAACACTGAAGCTTTCTTT. Amino acid sequence: CASRTGNTEAFF. The V gene is TRBV27, the J gene TRBJ1-1; TRBD1 is a possible D gene (6 bases). Trimming stripped 6 bases from V and 1 base from J, with 6 bases between. CDR1 and CDR2 (germline): MNHEY, SMNVEV (reference sequence). The CDR3 is made up of 12 amino acids.

This rearrangement joins TRBV5-6 to TRBJ2-7, with TRBD2 as a possible D gene (5 bases). Looked up from germline, CDR1 is SGHDT and CDR2 is YYEEEE. The CDR3 loop spans 14 amino acids. V lost 2 bases to trimming and J lost 6 bases, with 15 bases between them. CDR3 region: CASSFISLGGEQYF. CDR3 in DNA: TGTGCCAGCAGCTTTATCTCTCTCGGAGGCGAGCAGTACTTC.

The V call is TRBV7-2, the J call TRBJ1-1; D may be TRBD1 (5 bases). V was cut by 3 bases and J by 8 bases, with 19 bases left in between. Looked up from germline, CDR1 is SGHTA and CDR2 is FQGNSA. This CDR3 is built from 15 residues. This CDR3 reads CASSFTGHPAQEAFF. For the CDR3, the DNA is TGTGCCAGCAGCTTTACAGGCCACCCAGCTCAGGAAGCTTTCTTT.

The chain links TRBV5-1 to TRBJ2-3, with 13 bases identical to TRBD2. The length of the CDR3 is 19 residues. Germline V lookup: CDR1 SGHRS, CDR2 YFSETQ. The V gene end was trimmed by 4 bases and the J gene end by 6 bases; junction bases not matched to a gene: 17. The DNA of the CDR3 is TGCGCCAGCAGCATAAGACTAGCGGGGGGTCTCCCATTGGCGGATACGCAGTATTTT. Its translation is CASSIRLAGGLPLADTQYF.

The V call is TRBV21-1, the J call TRBJ2-5; the table's D gene call, TRBD1, was not cross checked with the DNA. TRBV21-1 is an annotated pseudogene. This CDR3 region has 16 residues. The CDR3 spells CASSKVGQPKSGTQYF. In nucleotides, the CDR3 is TGTGCCAGCAGCAAAGTCGGACAGCCCAAGAGTGGGACCCAGTACTTC.

The chain employs TRBV18 and TRBJ2-6; D unclear. V dropped 3 bases and J dropped 0 bases, with 6 bases sitting between them. The CDR3 runs to 15 residues. The germline CDR1 and CDR2 sequences are KGHSH and LQKENI. CDR3 nucleotides: TGTGCCAGCTCACCGAGGAACTCTGGGGCCAACGTCCTGACTTTC. Amino acid sequence: CASSPRNSGANVLTF.

This sequence joins TRBV28 and TRBJ1-5, with D tentatively TRBD1 (5 bases). Per the germline V gene, CDR1 is MDHEN and CDR2 is SYDVKM. The V end was cut by 5 bases, the J end by 0 bases, with 11 bases between. This CDR3 comprises 15 residues. CDR3 protein: CASSPGGGSNQPQHF. DNA of the CDR3: TGTGCCAGCAGTCCCGGGGGGGGTAGCAATCAGCCCCAGCATTTT.

This clone was seen more than once but under ten times. Relative to the germline gene, one junction end is altered; a read error may explain this. The genes are TRBV15 and TRBJ1-6; TRBD1 is a possible D gene (6 bases). This CDR3 is built from 17 residues. The germline CDR1 and CDR2 sequences are LNHNV and YYDKDF (reference sequence). CDR3 in DNA: TGTGCCACCAGCAGAGATAGAGTCAGGGGTTATAGTTCACCCCTCCACTTT. Its translation is CATSRDRVRGYSSPLHF.

V gene TRBV6-1 combines with J gene TRBJ2-7; D call uncertain. CDR1 is MNHNS, CDR2 SASEGT, per germline. The CDR3 totals 13 residues. Trimming stripped 0 bases from V and 2 bases from J, with 5 bases between. The CDR3 region has the DNA TGTGCCAGCAGTGAAGCACGCGCCTACGAGCAGTACGTC. Translation: CASSEARAYEQYV.